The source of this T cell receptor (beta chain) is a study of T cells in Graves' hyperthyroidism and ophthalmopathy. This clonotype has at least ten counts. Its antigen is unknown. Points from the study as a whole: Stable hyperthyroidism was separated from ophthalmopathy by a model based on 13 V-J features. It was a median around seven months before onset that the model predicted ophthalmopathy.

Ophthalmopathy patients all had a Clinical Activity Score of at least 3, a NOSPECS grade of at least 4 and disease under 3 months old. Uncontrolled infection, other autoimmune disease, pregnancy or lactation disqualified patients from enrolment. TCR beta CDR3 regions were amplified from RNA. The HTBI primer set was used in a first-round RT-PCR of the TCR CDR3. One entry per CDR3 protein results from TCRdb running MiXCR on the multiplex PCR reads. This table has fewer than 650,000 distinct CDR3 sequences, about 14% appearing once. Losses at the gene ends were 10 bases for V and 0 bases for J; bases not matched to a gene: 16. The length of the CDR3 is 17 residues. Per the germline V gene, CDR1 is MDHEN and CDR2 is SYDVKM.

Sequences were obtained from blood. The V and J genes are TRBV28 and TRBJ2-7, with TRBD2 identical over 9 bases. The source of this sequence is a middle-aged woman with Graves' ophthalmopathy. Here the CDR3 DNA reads TGTGCCACCACGGCGGGAGGGGCTGGACTGGACTCCTACGAGCAGTACTTC. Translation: CATTAGGAGLDSYEQYF.